One T cell receptor beta chain is described in this entry. Method: immunoSEQ multiplex PCR; TCRdb's copy keeps in-frame clones and lacks some. The profile shows 100,000 to 150,000 clones, roughly 88% of them singletons. This record comes from a study of control samples from healthy donors and cancer patients. The CDR3 length is 14 residues. Germline V gene sequence: CDR1 KGHSH, CDR2 LQKENI. V was pared by 3 bases and J by 3 bases, with 11 bases between. The gene calls are TRBV18 and TRBJ2-5; weak D call: TRBD2 (6 bases). The receptor was isolated from a man aged 50 or older in good health. Sequenced input: blood. CDR3 nucleotides: TGTGCCAGCTCACCGCGGGACGGCAAAGAGACCCAGTACTTC. It yields the protein CASSPRDGKETQYF.